The 15 T cell receptor beta chains listed next were all sequenced from one sample in a study of blood T cell repertoires in COVID-19. Only in-frame clones appear in the TCRdb table, and some are missing; sequencing was by immunoSEQ multiplex PCR. Among some 500,000 clones listed, 70% to 90% were seen once. Sequenced sample: PBMCs or T cells enriched from blood (not recorded which). Receptors were obtained from a woman aged 40 to 55 who had recovered from COVID-19.

This chain connects TRBV27 to TRBJ1-2; maybe TRBD1 (6 bases). Germline loops: CDR1 MNHEY, CDR2 SMNVEV (reference sequence). V lost 1 base to trimming and J lost 4 bases, with 10 bases between them. The CDR3 is 14 residues long. CDR3 nucleotide sequence: TGTGCCAGCAGTTTATTGGGGGCGGGCTATGGCTACACCTTC. Translation gives CASSLLGAGYGYTF.

This rearrangement joins TRBV18 to TRBJ2-1; TRBD1 aligns across 9 bases. CDR1 KGHSH and CDR2 LQKENI come from the germline V gene. The CDR3 is 15 residues long. V shed 3 bases, J shed 3 bases, and the junction held 3 bases outside the gene matches. DNA for the CDR3: TGTGCCAGCTCACCCGGGACAGGGATCTACAATGAGCAGTTCTTC. It codes for CASSPGTGIYNEQFF.

This clone was recorded a few times. Here the CDR3 reads CASSLTGGGNTIYF. The CDR3 coding sequence is TGTGCCAGCAGCTTAACGGGGGGAGGAAACACCATATATTTT. The J gene is TRBJ1-3, the V gene TRBV11-2; possible D gene TRBD1, 5 bases. Trimming left V 2 bases short and J 4 bases short, with 9 bases between. This CDR3 region has 14 residues. Looked up from germline, CDR1 is SGHAT and CDR2 is FQNNGV. Supplemented by reference TRBV11-2 and TRBJ1-3, the full variable domain reads EAGVAQSPRYKIIEKRQSVAFWCNPISGHATLYWYQQILGQGPKLLIQFQNNGVVDDSQLPKDRFSAERLKGVDSTLKIQPAKLEDSAVYLCASSLTGGGNTIYFGEGSWLTVV.

The chain links TRBV6-6 to TRBJ1-5; D unresolved. Germline assignment: CDR1 MNHNY and CDR2 SVGAGI (reference sequence). The CDR3 is 14 residues long. V lost 5 bases to trimming and J lost 5 bases, with 13 bases between them. The CDR3: CASSPPSRYQPQHF. CDR3 nucleotides: TGTGCCAGCAGTCCGCCGTCCAGATATCAGCCCCAGCATTTT.

The V gene is TRBV27, the J gene TRBJ1-1, with D unclear. The germline V gene encodes CDR1 MNHEY and CDR2 SMNVEV (reference sequence). The V end was cut by 5 bases, the J end by 0 bases, with 10 bases between. This CDR3 has 14 amino acids. The CDR3 DNA sequence: TGTGCCAGCAGTCTTGGGAGTATGAACACTGAAGCTTTCTTT. It translates to CASSLGSMNTEAFF.

V is TRBV9 and J is TRBJ2-1; 7 positions match TRBD1. Trimming at V came to 2 bases and at J to 9 bases, leaving 5 bases not matched to a gene. Germline V gene lookup returns CDR1 SGDLS and CDR2 YYNGEE. CDR3 length equals 13 residues. CDR3 residues: CASSVTGNSEQFF. The DNA for the CDR3 is TGTGCCAGCAGCGTGACAGGGAATAGTGAGCAGTTCTTC.

V and J are TRBV4-3 and TRBJ1-2, with D possibly being TRBD1 (5 bases). Per the germline V gene, CDR1 is LGHNA and CDR2 is YSLEER. CDR3 size: 16 residues. Between the trimmed V and J ends, which lost 4 bases and 4 bases, there was a span of 19 bases. CDR3 region: CASSLTAVGEGYGYTF. The CDR3 coding sequence is TGCGCCAGCAGCCTCACCGCCGTAGGGGAGGGCTATGGCTACACCTTC.

This CDR3 is CASSQGSGIGETQYF. CDR3 nucleotide sequence: TGCGCCAGCAGCCAAGGGTCAGGAATAGGAGAGACCCAGTACTTC. The chain employs TRBV4-3 and TRBJ2-5; no firm D call. CDR3 length equals 15 residues. Trimming took off 1 base at V and 4 bases at J, with 13 bases between the two ends. The V gene's germline CDR1 is LGHNA and CDR2 YSLEER.

The chain employs TRBV7-6 and TRBJ2-1, with 9 bases fitting TRBD2. Germline V gene data show CDR1 as SGHVS and CDR2 as FNYEAQ. After removal of 3 bases from V and 8 bases from J, the junction contained 11 bases not matched to a gene. This CDR3 has 16 residues. The CDR3 DNA reads TGTGCCAGCAGCTTGCGTAGGGGTAGCGGGAGTGATGAGCAGTTCTTC. Its translation is CASSLRRGSGSDEQFF.

The chain has TRBV5-4 and TRBJ2-1; tentatively, D is TRBD2 (5 bases). This CDR3 comprises 16 residues. Trimming removed 2 bases at V and 10 bases at J, with 22 bases between. Germline V gives CDR1 SGHNT, CDR2 YYREEE (reference sequence). CDR3: CASSLRAAKGDGEQFF. In nucleotides, the CDR3 is TGTGCCAGCAGCTTAAGAGCGGCCAAGGGCGACGGCGAGCAGTTCTTC.

The CDR3 region has the DNA TGTGCCAGCAGTTCGACCCGGGGCACCGGGGAGCTGTTTTTT. The encoded protein is CASSSTRGTGELFF. The V call is TRBV27, the J call TRBJ2-2, with D tentatively TRBD2 (5 bases). The germline CDR1 and CDR2 sequences are MNHEY and SMNVEV (reference sequence). This CDR3 comprises 14 residues. The germline V and J ends were trimmed by 4 bases and 4 bases, with 10 bases remaining between them.

The chain couples TRBV2 to TRBJ2-7, with D perhaps TRBD1 (6 bases). Germline V gene data show CDR1 as SNHLY and CDR2 as FYNNEI. V dropped 7 bases and J dropped 2 bases, with 15 bases sitting between them. The CDR3 runs to 14 residues. CDR3 sequence: CASIKTGRTYEQYF. The DNA of the CDR3 is TGTGCCAGCATTAAGACAGGACGCACCTACGAGCAGTACTTC. The full variable domain, its missing parts supplied by reference TRBV2 and TRBJ2-7, is EPEVTQTPSHQVTQMGQEVILRCVPISNHLYFYWYRQILGQKVEFLVSFYNNEISEKSEIFDDQFSVERPDGSNFTLKIRSTKLEDSAMYFCASIKTGRTYEQYFGPGTRLTVT.

The chain has TRBV5-4 and TRBJ2-3; 12 bases match TRBD2. Looked up from germline, CDR1 is SGHNT and CDR2 is YYREEE (reference sequence). V lost 4 bases and J lost 3; bases outside the gene matches: 6. The CDR3 is 16 amino acids. The CDR3 loop is CASSPTTSGRTDTQYF. The CDR3, as DNA: TGTGCCAGCAGCCCCACTACTAGCGGGAGGACAGATACGCAGTATTTT.

The genes are TRBV11-2 and TRBJ2-1; 8 bases agree with TRBD2. This CDR3 is built from 15 residues. After removal of 2 bases from V and 8 bases from J, the junction contained 8 bases not matched to a gene. CDR1 SGHAT and CDR2 FQNNGV come from the germline V gene. CDR3 region: CASSLWREVADEQFF. In DNA, the CDR3 is TGTGCCAGCAGCTTATGGCGGGAGGTAGCAGATGAGCAGTTCTTC.

This chain connects TRBV19 to TRBJ1-5; 8 bases are shared with TRBD1. After removal of 6 bases from V and 6 bases from J, the junction contained 4 bases not matched to a gene. The CDR3 sequence is 13 residues long. Per the germline V gene, CDR1 is LNHDA and CDR2 is SQIVND (reference sequence). The CDR3 bases are TGTGCCAGTAGGGACAGGGCAGGTCAGCCCCAGCATTTT. Translation gives CASRDRAGQPQHF.